These 16 T cell receptor beta chains were all obtained from the same sample, sequenced in a study of CD8 T cells in Susac syndrome. Random hexamers were used to reverse transcribe the RNA input (about 0.5 to 1 ug). One entry per CDR3 protein results from TCRdb running MiXCR on the immunoSEQ multiplex PCR reads. Counted here are about 130,000 distinct CDR3 sequences, around 96% occurring once; the ten biggest clones make up around 0.2%. The specimen was CD8+ T cells from PBMCs. Source of these receptors: a human donor with Susac syndrome.

This chain uses TRBV12-3 or TRBV12-4 with TRBJ1-5; D gene ambiguous. The CDR3 runs to 12 residues. V lost 1 base and J lost 11, with 9 bases in between. In DNA form, the CDR3 reads TGTGCCAGCAGTTTAGAGTTGGTGACCCAGCATTTT. Translated: CASSLELVTQHF.

This chain joins TRBV14 and TRBJ1-1, with no clear D. Trimming took off 3 bases at V and 8 bases at J, with 4 bases between the two ends. The CDR3 is 10 amino acids. CDR1 and CDR2 from the germline V gene are SGHDN and FVKESK. The CDR3 sequence is CASSQREAFF. The CDR3 DNA reads TGTGCCAGCAGCCAGCGAGAAGCTTTCTTT.

The chain employs TRBV13 and TRBJ2-7; D may match TRBD1 or TRBD2 (5 bases each). V was pared by 6 bases and J by 1 base, with 16 bases between. Germline values: CDR1 PRHDT, CDR2 FYEKMQ (reference sequence). This CDR3 comprises 15 residues. The CDR3: CASRLPGRRSYEQYF. CDR3 nucleotides: TGTGCCAGCAGACTCCCGGGACGCCGTTCCTACGAGCAGTACTTC. Based on the CDR3 plus reference TRBV13 and TRBJ2-7, the full variable domain is AAGVIQSPRHLIKEKRETATLKCYPIPRHDTVYWYQQGPGQDPQFLISFYEKMQSDKGSIPDRFSAQQFSDYHSELNMSSLELGDSALYFCASRLPGRRSYEQYFGPGTRLTVT.

The J gene is TRBJ2-6, the V gene TRBV24-1; the D is unclear. CDR1 and CDR2 (germline): KGHDR, SFDVKD. Trimming removed 3 bases from V and 0 bases from J, with 11 bases in between. The CDR3 is made up of 17 amino acids. The CDR3 protein is CATSDNNWSSGANVLTF. CDR3 nucleotides: TGTGCCACCAGTGATAACAATTGGAGCTCTGGGGCCAACGTCCTGACTTTC.

The rearrangement links TRBV2 to TRBJ2-3; tentative D call: TRBD2 (5 bases). Deletions cut 6 bases from V and 3 bases from J, with 16 bases between. The CDR3 sequence is 15 residues long. Germline V gives CDR1 SNHLY, CDR2 FYNNEI. In DNA form, the CDR3 reads TGTGCCAGCAGCGCAGTAACTAGTTTGACAGATACGCAGTATTTT. Its protein is CASSAVTSLTDTQYF.

This clonotype has only one observation. The rearrangement uses TRBV7-9 and TRBJ2-2; D is perhaps TRBD2 (6 bases). The CDR3 covers 15 residues. Trimming left V 2 bases short and J 2 bases short, with 9 bases between. CDR1 is SEHNR and CDR2 is FQNEAQ in the germline V gene (reference sequence). The CDR3 is CASSLHSGNTGELFF. For the CDR3, the DNA is TGTGCCAGCAGCTTACATAGCGGTAACACCGGGGAGCTGTTTTTT.

This clonotype was recorded a few times. CDR3 amino acids: CASSLRDRSSYEQYF. The CDR3 DNA reads TGTGCCAGCAGTCTCCGGGACAGGAGCTCCTACGAGCAGTACTTC. This chain connects TRBV6-1 to TRBJ2-7, with 8 bases lining up with TRBD1. J lost 0 bases, V lost 5 bases, and 6 bases had no gene match. Looked up from germline, CDR1 is MNHNS and CDR2 is SASEGT. The CDR3 runs to 15 residues.

The V call is TRBV5-5, the J call TRBJ2-7; a possible D gene is TRBD1 (5 bases). The V end lost 3 bases, the J end lost 3 bases, and 7 bases lay between the germline ends. Germline CDR1 is SGHKS and CDR2 is YYEKEE (reference sequence). This CDR3 comprises 12 residues. CDR3 in DNA: TGTGCCAGCAGCTCCCAGGGCTACGAGCAGTACTTC. This gives the protein CASSSQGYEQYF.

This clonotype was recorded only once. The V gene is TRBV18, the J gene TRBJ1-2, with D hard to call. The V and J ends lost 1 base and 4 bases respectively, with 19 bases between them. The germline CDR1 and CDR2 sequences are KGHSH and LQKENI. CDR3 length: 17 amino acids. The CDR3 bases are TGTGCCAGCTCACCACATCCGCGACCGCCAGCGACCTATGGCTACACCTTC. This codes for CASSPHPRPPATYGYTF.

The genes are TRBV28 and TRBJ1-5; D remains unclear. The CDR3 spans 16 residues. V was pared by 4 bases and J by 0 bases, with 13 bases between. Germline CDR1 MDHEN, CDR2 SYDVKM. In DNA, the CDR3 is TGTGCCAGCAGTTCCTACGGACGGGATAGCAATCAGCCCCAGCATTTT. Its protein product is CASSSYGRDSNQPQHF.

This rearrangement joins TRBV2 to TRBJ2-1; 10 nucleotides align to TRBD2. V was pared by 3 bases and J by 0 bases, with 2 bases of the junction left unmatched. Germline CDR1 is SNHLY and CDR2 is FYNNEI. The CDR3 totals 16 residues. The DNA for the CDR3 is TGTGCCAGCAGTGACGCTAGCGGGAGCTCCTACAATGAGCAGTTCTTC. Protein: CASSDASGSSYNEQFF.

The chain links TRBV7-6 to TRBJ2-2, with TRBD2 matching 12 bases. From germline, CDR1 is SGHVS and CDR2 FNYEAQ. Trimming removed 5 bases from V and 5 bases from J; junction bases left unmatched: 3. CDR3 size: 15 residues. CDR3 sequence (DNA): TGTGCCAGCAGCCTCGGGACTAGCGGGACCGGGGAGCTGTTTTTT. Its translation: CASSLGTSGTGELFF. The full variable domain, completed using reference TRBV7-6 and TRBJ2-2, is GAGVSQSPRYKVTKRGQDVALRCDPISGHVSLYWYRQALGQGPEFLTYFNYEAQQDKSGLPNDRFSAERPEGSISTLTIQRTEQRDSAMYRCASSLGTSGTGELFFGEGSRLTVL.

The chain has TRBV11-1 and TRBJ2-1; D call uncertain. Deletions cut 7 bases from V and 8 bases from J, with 9 bases between. This CDR3 contains 11 residues. CDR1 and CDR2 from the germline V gene are SGHAT and FQDESV (reference sequence). The CDR3 region has the DNA TGTGCCAGCATGGAAGGGTATGAGCAGTTCTTC. It codes for CASMEGYEQFF.

The chain joins TRBV20-1 to TRBJ1-4; D unresolved. This CDR3 contains 11 residues. Trimming took off 4 bases at V and 14 bases at J, with 14 bases between the two ends. Germline V gene data show CDR1 as DFQATT and CDR2 as SNEGSKA (reference sequence). The CDR3 DNA reads as TGCAGTGCTACCCCGGGCCAAGGGCTGTTTTTT. This gives the protein CSATPGQGLFF.

V and J are TRBV9 and TRBJ1-6; D may be TRBD1 (5 bases). V shed 0 bases and J shed 6 bases, with 16 bases lying between them. The germline CDR1 and CDR2 sequences are SGDLS and YYNGEE. The CDR3 runs to 17 residues. This CDR3 is CASSVDSTARANSPLHF. In nucleotides, the CDR3 is TGTGCCAGCAGCGTAGATTCGACAGCCAGAGCTAATTCACCCCTCCACTTT.

This clonotype has just a few counts. A read error may account for a junction end that differs from germline. The CDR3 nucleotides are TGTGCCAGCAAACAGGGGTCCGCCCAAGAGACCCAGTACTTT. Its protein is CASKQGSAQETQYF. The chain links TRBV6-5 to TRBJ2-5, with TRBD1 identical over 7 bases. Germline V gene data show CDR1 as MNHEY and CDR2 as SVGAGI. The CDR3 loop spans 14 amino acids.